The clone carrying this T cell receptor (beta chain) was counted only a few times. Its antigen is unidentified. When replicate PCRs were run on sorted subsets, they used about 200 ng DNA, about 30,000 T cell genomes. The table came from immunoSEQ multiplex PCR; TCRdb's copy has only in-frame clones and leaves some out. The table lists about 1.5 million clones, 95% to 99% of them singletons. These data come from a study of shared clonotypes between healthy human individuals. About the research overall: Each donor's CD4 naive and CD4 memory cells filled three plates apiece, CD8 naive two, and CD8 memory one. Whole-study findings and limits: Some clonotypes were shared by all four sorted-subset donors, while others were not shared. The non-shared ones had lower generation probabilities than the shared ones. Shared across a few donors were 4% to 6% of the naive CD4 clonotypes.

The receptor's source is a young man in good health. The sequencing sample was made of naive CD4+ T cells sorted from blood. This sample's subset: CD45RA+ positively selected.

Here the CDR3 DNA reads TGTGCCAGCAGTTACGGGGGAGGAGGACCCCAGCATTTT. Its protein product is CASSYGGGGPQHF. The V call is TRBV6-5, the J call TRBJ1-5, with D possibly TRBD1 on 5 matching bases. V was shortened by 2 bases and J by 10 bases, with 12 bases between the two germline ends. Germline V gives CDR1 MNHEY, CDR2 SVGAGI. This CDR3 region has 13 residues.